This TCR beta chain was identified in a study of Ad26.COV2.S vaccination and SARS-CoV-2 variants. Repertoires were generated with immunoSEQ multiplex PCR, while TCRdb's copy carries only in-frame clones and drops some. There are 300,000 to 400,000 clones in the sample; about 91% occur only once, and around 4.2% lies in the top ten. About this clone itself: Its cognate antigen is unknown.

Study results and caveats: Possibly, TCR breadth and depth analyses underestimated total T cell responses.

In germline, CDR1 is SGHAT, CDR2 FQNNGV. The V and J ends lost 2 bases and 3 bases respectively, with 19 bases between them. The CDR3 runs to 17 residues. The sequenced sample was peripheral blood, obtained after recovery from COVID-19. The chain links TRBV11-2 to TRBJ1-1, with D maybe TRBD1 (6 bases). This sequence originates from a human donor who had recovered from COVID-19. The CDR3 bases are TGTGCCAGCAGCTTATATAGTACTGCGGGGGCGCACACTGAAGCTTTCTTT. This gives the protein CASSLYSTAGAHTEAFF.